Below, 28 T cell receptor beta chains from the same sample are listed, as sequenced in a study. MiXCR, applied by TCRdb to the 5' RACE reads, yields one record per CDR3 protein. Of under 65,000 distinct CDR3 sequences listed, 28% are singletons. The sample taken for sequencing was tumor-infiltrating memory CD4+ T cells sorted from the breast tumor. Subset reported: memory CD4+ T cells, CD4+CD45RO+CD25-. These receptors all come from a female donor with breast cancer.

The chain uses TRBV24-1 and TRBJ2-7, with unresolved D. Germline CDR1 and CDR2: KGHDR and SFDVKD. The CDR3 is 12 residues long. Trimming shortened V by 5 bases and J by 3 bases, and 7 bases separated the two germline ends. CDR3 DNA: TGTGCCACCAGTGCGGGCAGCTACGAGCAGTACTTC. It is translated as CATSAGSYEQYF.

This clonotype turned up a few times. The chain joins TRBV6-1 to TRBJ2-6; TRBD2 matches 9 bases. The germline gives CDR1 MNHNS, CDR2 SASEGT. J lost 2 bases, V lost 2 bases, and 10 bases had no gene match. The CDR3 has 19 residues. The CDR3, as DNA: TGTGCCAGCAGTGAACCACCGGGACTAGCAGTGGCTGGGGCCAACGTCCTGACTTTC. Residues: CASSEPPGLAVAGANVLTF.

Many counts were recorded for this clonotype. The chain links TRBV29-1 to TRBJ2-1; D gene unclear. V lost 0 bases, J lost 12 bases, and 9 bases lay in between. This CDR3 contains 11 residues. The V gene's germline CDR1 is SQVTM and CDR2 ANQGSEA. CDR3 in DNA: TGCAGCGTTGAAGATGGGATCGGGCAGTTCTTC. Translated: CSVEDGIGQFF.

V usage is TRBV7-3 and J usage is TRBJ2-5; the match to TRBD2 covers 10 bases. V was pared by 2 bases and J by 2 bases, with 5 bases of the junction left unmatched. CDR3 length equals 16 residues. Germline V lookup: CDR1 SGHTA, CDR2 FQGTGA. The CDR3 is CASSLVSGGRQETQYF. The CDR3 bases are TGTGCCAGCAGCTTAGTTAGCGGGGGGCGACAAGAGACCCAGTACTTC.

This clonotype was observed a handful of times. CDR3 sequence reads: CASSTTGGGYTF. The CDR3 DNA reads as TGTGCCAGCAGTACTACAGGGGGTGGCTACACCTTC. V and J are TRBV9 and TRBJ1-2, with 8 bases matching TRBD1. The CDR3 contains 12 residues. V lost 5 bases and J lost 7; bases outside the gene matches: 4. CDR1 and CDR2 from the germline V gene are SGDLS and YYNGEE.

The chain couples TRBV27 to TRBJ1-2, with 10 bases matching TRBD1. In germline, CDR1 is MNHEY, CDR2 SMNVEV (reference sequence). V was pared by 5 bases and J by 8 bases, with 14 bases of the junction left unmatched. This CDR3 contains 16 residues. The CDR3 DNA reads as TGTGCCAGCAGTCCTCGACAGGGGGCTGGCAAAGCGGGCTACACCTTC. Translation gives CASSPRQGAGKAGYTF.

The rearrangement links TRBV28 to TRBJ1-6; possible D gene TRBD1, 5 bases. The germline CDR1 and CDR2 sequences are MDHEN and SYDVKM. The CDR3 runs to 16 residues. V lost 6 bases and J 5 bases, leaving 17 bases between the germline ends. CDR3 in DNA: TGTGCCAGCAGCATTACCGGGACTGCAAATAATTCACCCCTCCACTTT. Protein sequence: CASSITGTANNSPLHF.

Only a few counts were recorded for this clonotype. The chain uses TRBV7-3 and TRBJ1-1; D is unclear. V lost 5 bases, J lost 1 base, and 8 bases lay in between. The CDR3 has 13 residues. Germline values: CDR1 SGHTA, CDR2 FQGTGA. As DNA, the CDR3 is TGTGCCAGCAGCAACGACGCGAACACTGAAGCTTTCTTT. Protein sequence: CASSNDANTEAFF. Full variable domain (outside the CDR3, taken from reference TRBV7-3 and TRBJ1-1): GAGVSQTPSNKVTEKGKYVELRCDPISGHTALYWYRQSLGQGPEFLIYFQGTGAADDSGLPNDRFFAVRPEGSVSTLKIQRTERGDSAVYLCASSNDANTEAFFGQGTRLTVV.

The J gene is TRBJ2-5, the V gene TRBV20-1; a weak D match, TRBD2 (7 bases). Germline V gene data show CDR1 as DFQATT and CDR2 as SNEGSKA (reference sequence). V was pared by 6 bases and J by 5 bases, with 16 bases between. CDR3 length: 13 amino acids. The chain's CDR3 is CSAQRGGMETQYF. CDR3 DNA: TGCAGTGCCCAGAGGGGGGGCATGGAGACCCAGTACTTC.

The sample holds a few counts of this clonotype. The V and J genes are TRBV11-3 and TRBJ1-1, with D possibly being TRBD1 (5 bases). Trimming took 5 bases from V and 3 from J, leaving 7 bases between them. Per germline, CDR1 SGHNT and CDR2 YENEEA. The CDR3 is 12 residues long. The CDR3 bases are TGTGCCAGCAGCCGGGGGGACACTGAAGCTTTCTTT. Amino acid sequence: CASSRGDTEAFF.

This clonotype was found many times. V is TRBV7-2 and J is TRBJ1-3; 7 bases are shared with TRBD1. Germline-derived CDR1 and CDR2 are SGHTA and FQGNSA. Trimming at V came to 4 bases and at J to 3 bases, leaving 6 bases not matched to a gene. This CDR3 region has 15 residues. CDR3 protein: CASSSYRGSGNTIYF. CDR3 nucleotides: TGTGCCAGCAGCTCCTACAGGGGAAGTGGAAACACCATATATTTT.

This clonotype has more than one count but fewer than ten. This rearrangement joins TRBV4-3 to TRBJ1-4; D is unclear. Trimming removed 2 bases at V and 6 bases at J, with 7 bases between. Germline V CDR1 and CDR2: LGHNA, YSLEER. The CDR3 is 13 residues long. The CDR3, as DNA: TGCGCCAGCAGCCAAAGGCGGGATGAAAAACTGTTTTTT. It specifies CASSQRRDEKLFF.

Ten or more counts support this clonotype. The V and J genes are TRBV5-1 and TRBJ2-5, with 7 bases that match TRBD1. This CDR3 is built from 14 residues. The V gene's germline CDR1 is SGHRS and CDR2 YFSETQ. Germline trimming cut 0 bases from V and 4 bases from J; bases unmatched to any gene: 3. DNA for the CDR3: TGCGCCAGCAGCTTGGATACAGGGGTAGAGACCCAGTACTTC. Its protein is CASSLDTGVETQYF. The entire variable domain, with the rest obtained from reference TRBV5-1 and TRBJ2-5, is as follows: KAGVTQTPRYLIKTRGQQVTLSCSPISGHRSVSWYQQTPGQGLQFLFEYFSETQRNKGNFPGRFSGRQFSNSRSEMNVSTLELGDSALYLCASSLDTGVETQYFGPGTRLLVL.

This rearrangement joins TRBV7-3 to TRBJ2-3, with D perhaps matching TRBD1 or TRBD2 (5 bases each). CDR3 length: 14 residues. V lost 0 bases and J lost 1, with 5 bases in between. Germline assignment: CDR1 SGHTA and CDR2 FQGTGA. The CDR3 region is CASSLTGGTDTQYF. CDR3 bases: TGTGCCAGCAGCTTAACGGGGGGCACAGATACGCAGTATTTT.

V is TRBV20-1 and J is TRBJ1-5, with 7 bases matching TRBD1. CDR3 length equals 16 residues. Germline V gives CDR1 DFQATT, CDR2 SNEGSKA (reference sequence). The junction had 12 bases not matched to a gene; V was cut back by 2 bases and J by 5 bases. The CDR3 sequence is CSARRGRRQGYQPQHF. CDR3 nucleotide sequence: TGCAGTGCTAGAAGGGGTCGCAGACAGGGCTATCAGCCCCAGCATTTT.

This clonotype was counted ten times or more. The chain is built from TRBV7-3 and TRBJ2-7, with 7 positions matching TRBD1. V dropped 0 bases and J dropped 3; count of bases not matched to a gene: 2. Germline values: CDR1 SGHTA, CDR2 FQGTGA. The CDR3 has 14 amino acids. In nucleotides, the CDR3 is TGTGCCAGCAGCTTAACGGGGGACAGCTACGAGCAGTACTTC. It translates to CASSLTGDSYEQYF.

The rearrangement uses TRBV5-1 and TRBJ1-2; no clear D. CDR1 and CDR2 from the germline V gene are SGHRS and YFSETQ. The CDR3 totals 16 residues. V shed 4 bases and J shed 3 bases, with 19 bases lying between them. The CDR3 loop is CASSPRAGVGYYGYTF. In DNA form, the CDR3 reads TGCGCCAGCAGCCCCAGAGCGGGTGTTGGTTACTATGGCTACACCTTC.

Notes on this clonotype: Because the CDR3 is missing its conserved closing phenylalanine or tryptophan, this is likely a read error. This chain links TRBV7-8 with TRBJ2-7, with a weak D call TRBD2 (6 bases). Germline assignment: CDR1 SGHVS and CDR2 FQNEAQ. The CDR3 is made up of 14 amino acids. Trimming left V 5 bases short and J 2 bases short, with 13 bases between. CDR3 DNA sequence: TGTGCCAGCAGCCCCCAGCGGGTAACCTACGAGCAGTACTGC. Residues: CASSPQRVTYEQYC.

This chain uses TRBV20-1 with TRBJ2-3, with TRBD2 as a possible D gene (5 bases). The CDR3 runs to 13 residues. Trimming took off 3 bases at V and 8 bases at J, with 15 bases between the two ends. Germline CDR1 DFQATT, CDR2 SNEGSKA (reference sequence). This chain's CDR3 is CSASSAGPGTQYF. CDR3 bases: TGCAGTGCTAGTTCGGCGGGCCCAGGTACGCAGTATTTT.

This clonotype occurred once. CDR3 bases: TGTGCCAGCAGCTTAGAGGCCAGGGCTGCAGATACGCAGTATTTT. The encoded protein is CASSLEARAADTQYF. This chain links TRBV7-2 with TRBJ2-3; D may be TRBD1 (5 bases). The germline V gene has CDR1 SGHTA and CDR2 FQGNSA. This CDR3 spans 15 amino acids. V was pared by 1 base and J by 4 bases, with 12 bases between.

To note about this clonotype: Compared with germline, one end of the junction differs, possibly owing to a read error. The chain employs TRBV12-5 and TRBJ1-1, with 8 bases identical to TRBD1. This CDR3 is built from 13 residues. Germline V gene lookup returns CDR1 LGHNT and CDR2 FRNRAP. The CDR3 DNA reads as TGTGCTAGTGCTCCAGGGGGCTACACTGAAGCTTGCTTT. Encoded protein: CASAPGGYTEACF.

The chain uses TRBV6-2 or TRBV6-3 and TRBJ1-1; tentatively, D is TRBD1 (5 bases). V lost 6 bases and J lost 2, with 19 bases in between. The germline V gene encodes CDR1 MNHEY and CDR2 SVGEGT. This CDR3 region has 16 residues. DNA for the CDR3: TGTGCCAGCAGCTCCGGGGCCATGCTGTTAAACACTGAAGCTTTCTTT. Its protein product is CASSSGAMLLNTEAFF.

This clonotype was detected ten times or more. The chain is built from TRBV24-1 and TRBJ1-1; D is ambiguous. Trimming cost V 7 bases and J 7 bases, with 9 bases left between them. Per the germline V gene, CDR1 is KGHDR and CDR2 is SFDVKD. CDR3 size: 11 residues. The chain's CDR3 is CATSTDGEAFF. CDR3 nucleotide sequence: TGTGCCACCAGCACTGACGGTGAAGCTTTCTTT.

Concerning this clonotype: The CDR3 end shows no conserved phenylalanine or tryptophan, and so a read error is likely. The chain uses TRBV29-1 and TRBJ1-2, with unresolved D. Trimming removed 7 bases at V and 5 bases at J, with 14 bases between. Germline V gives CDR1 SQVTM, CDR2 ANQGSEA. The CDR3 sequence is 12 residues long. The CDR3, as DNA: TGCAGCGCCCAAGACACCGCATATGGCTACACCGTC. This translates into CSAQDTAYGYTV.

This clonotype is categorized as medium-sized. The chain employs TRBV5-1 and TRBJ2-1; D might be TRBD1 (7 bases). CDR1 SGHRS and CDR2 YFSETQ come from the germline V gene. The V and J ends lost 0 bases and 9 bases respectively, with 16 bases between them. CDR3 length equals 15 residues. The CDR3 is CASSLAEEGAGEQFF. The CDR3, as DNA: TGCGCCAGCAGCTTGGCCGAGGAGGGGGCGGGTGAGCAGTTCTTC. Variable domain in full (rest from reference TRBV5-1 and TRBJ2-1): KAGVTQTPRYLIKTRGQQVTLSCSPISGHRSVSWYQQTPGQGLQFLFEYFSETQRNKGNFPGRFSGRQFSNSRSEMNVSTLELGDSALYLCASSLAEEGAGEQFFGPGTRLTVL.

This chain uses TRBV7-2 with TRBJ2-7; D remains unclear. CDR1 and CDR2 (germline): SGHTA, FQGNSA. Trimming shortened V by 8 bases and J by 6 bases, and 17 bases separated the two germline ends. CDR3 length: 13 amino acids. The CDR3 coding sequence is TGTGCCAGCGGCTACCCCACTGTGGGCGAGCAGTACTTC. Encoded protein: CASGYPTVGEQYF.

This clonotype has just a few counts. The V gene is TRBV3-1, the J gene TRBJ1-1, with D hard to call. V lost 1 base and J 4 bases, leaving 10 bases between the germline ends. The CDR3 consists of 14 residues. Germline V gene lookup returns CDR1 LGHDT and CDR2 YNNKEL (reference sequence). The CDR3 nucleotides are TGTGCCAGCAGCCAAGCCGACTCCGGCACTGAAGCTTTCTTT. It codes for CASSQADSGTEAFF.

On this clonotype: The missing conserved phenylalanine or tryptophan at the end of this CDR3 makes a read error likely. The rearrangement joins TRBV2 to TRBJ1-2; D is uncertain. Trimming removed 5 bases from V and 3 bases from J, with 4 bases in between. The CDR3 has 11 amino acids. The germline V gene has CDR1 SNHLY and CDR2 FYNNEI. CDR3 protein: CASSRYYGYTC. DNA for the CDR3: TGTGCCAGCAGTCGCTACTATGGCTACACCTGC.